This TCR beta chain was sequenced in a study of shared T cell receptors in the human thymus. Sequenced by immunoSEQ multiplex PCR; TCRdb stores in-frame clones only, minus some. In the table there are about 380,000 clones, just under 95% of which are singletons. Material: thymocytes. The receptor comes from a human donor.

DNA for the CDR3: TGTGCCAGTAGTATCCCCGCGGCGGACAATGAGCAGTTCTTC. Its protein is CASSIPAADNEQFF. The V and J genes are TRBV19 and TRBJ2-1, with no clear D. This CDR3 spans 14 amino acids. Germline CDR1 LNHDA, CDR2 SQIVND (reference sequence). Trimming removed 3 bases at V and 5 bases at J, with 11 bases between.